This T cell receptor (beta chain) was profiled in a study of cytomegalovirus exposure and HLA in healthy donors. For the study at large: Among the 400 or so donors who were genotyped, 70% to 90% fell in the genetic ancestry cluster that is associated with self-reported Caucasian donors. Study-wide findings and caveats: As a later analysis showed, a missense DCLRE1C variant was linked to trimming of TCR beta V- and J-genes.

Use of 60 Vbeta and 13 Jbeta primers characterized the PCR. Generated by immunoSEQ multiplex PCR, the TCRdb table keeps only in-frame clones and is missing some. The sample contains about 150,000 clones, about 79% of which appear only once. A word on this clone: Its antigen is as yet unknown.

The V gene end was trimmed by 1 base and the J gene end by 6 bases; junction bases not matched to a gene: 8. CDR1 and CDR2 from the germline V gene are SGHAT and FQNNGV. The CDR3 totals 16 residues. The specimen was PBMCs. This clonotype was obtained from a woman aged 25 to 45 in good health and CMV-seronegative. The chain employs TRBV11-2 and TRBJ2-3; 9 bases match TRBD2. The CDR3 DNA sequence: TGTGCCAGCAGCTTAGTGGGCGGGGGGGGGATGGATACGCAGTATTTT. Translating gives CASSLVGGGGMDTQYF.